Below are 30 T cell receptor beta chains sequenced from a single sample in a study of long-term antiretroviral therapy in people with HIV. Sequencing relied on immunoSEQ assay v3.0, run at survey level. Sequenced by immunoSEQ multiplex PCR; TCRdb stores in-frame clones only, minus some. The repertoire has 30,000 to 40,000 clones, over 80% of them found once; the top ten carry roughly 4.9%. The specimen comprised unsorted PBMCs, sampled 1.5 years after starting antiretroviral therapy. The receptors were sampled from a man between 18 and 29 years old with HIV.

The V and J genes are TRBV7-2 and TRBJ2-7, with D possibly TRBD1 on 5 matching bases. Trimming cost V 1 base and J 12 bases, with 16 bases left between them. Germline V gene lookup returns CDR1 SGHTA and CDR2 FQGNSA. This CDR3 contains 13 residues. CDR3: CASSLEFGREVYF. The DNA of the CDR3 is TGTGCCAGCAGCTTAGAGTTCGGCAGGGAAGTGTACTTC.

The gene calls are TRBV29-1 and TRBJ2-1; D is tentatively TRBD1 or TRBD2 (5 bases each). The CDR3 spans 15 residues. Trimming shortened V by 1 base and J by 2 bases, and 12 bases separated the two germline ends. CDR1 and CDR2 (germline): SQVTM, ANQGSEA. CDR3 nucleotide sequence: TGCAGCGTTGAAGGTTCAGTGGGGGCCTACAATGAGCAGTTCTTC. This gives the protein CSVEGSVGAYNEQFF.

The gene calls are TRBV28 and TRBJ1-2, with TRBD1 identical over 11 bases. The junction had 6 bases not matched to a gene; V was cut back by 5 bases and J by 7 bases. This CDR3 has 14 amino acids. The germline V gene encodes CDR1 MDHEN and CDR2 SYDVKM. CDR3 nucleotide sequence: TGTGCCAGCAGTCGGACAGGGGGCGCGGGTGGCTACACCTTC. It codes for CASSRTGGAGGYTF.

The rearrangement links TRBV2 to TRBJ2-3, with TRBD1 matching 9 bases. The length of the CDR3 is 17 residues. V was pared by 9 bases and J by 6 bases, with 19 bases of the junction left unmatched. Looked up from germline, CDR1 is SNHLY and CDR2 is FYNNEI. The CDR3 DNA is TGTGCCAGATCATTGTTCCCGGGACAGGGCAAGGGGGATACGCAGTATTTT. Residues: CARSLFPGQGKGDTQYF. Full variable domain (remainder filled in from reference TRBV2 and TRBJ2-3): EPEVTQTPSHQVTQMGQEVILRCVPISNHLYFYWYRQILGQKVEFLVSFYNNEISEKSEIFDDQFSVERPDGSNFTLKIRSTKLEDSAMYFCARSLFPGQGKGDTQYFGPGTRLTVL.

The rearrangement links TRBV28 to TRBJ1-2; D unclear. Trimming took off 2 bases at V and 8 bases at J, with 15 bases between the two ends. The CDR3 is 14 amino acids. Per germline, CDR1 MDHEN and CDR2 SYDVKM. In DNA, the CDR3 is TGTGCCAGCAGTTTAGTTGTCGGAGCTATCGGCTACACCTTC. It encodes CASSLVVGAIGYTF.

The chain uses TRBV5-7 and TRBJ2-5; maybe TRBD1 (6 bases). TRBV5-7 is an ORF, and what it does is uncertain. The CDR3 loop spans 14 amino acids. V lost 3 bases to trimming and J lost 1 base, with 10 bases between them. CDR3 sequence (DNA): TGTGCCAGCAGCTCCTCAGGGGCCCAAGAGACCCAGTACTTC. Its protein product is CASSSSGAQETQYF.

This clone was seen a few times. This CDR3 is CAWSVPQGASTDTQYF. CDR3 DNA: TGTGCCTGGAGTGTACCGCAGGGGGCCAGCACAGATACGCAGTATTTT. The chain carries TRBV30 and TRBJ2-3; 8 nucleotides align to TRBD1. From germline, CDR1 is GTSNPN and CDR2 SVGIG (reference sequence). The CDR3 totals 16 residues. Unmatched junction bases numbered 5, after V lost 0 bases and J lost 0 bases. Full variable domain (remainder filled in from reference TRBV30 and TRBJ2-3): SQTIHQWPATLVQPVGSPLSLECTVEGTSNPNLYWYRQAAGRGLQLLFYSVGIGQISSEVPQNLSASRPQDRQFILSSKKLLLSDSGFYLCAWSVPQGASTDTQYFGPGTRLTVL.

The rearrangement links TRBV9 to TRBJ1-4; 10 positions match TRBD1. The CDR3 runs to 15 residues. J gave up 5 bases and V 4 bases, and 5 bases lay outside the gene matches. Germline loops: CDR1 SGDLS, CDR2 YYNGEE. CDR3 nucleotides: TGTGCCAGCAGCAAACGGACAGGGGGAAATGAAAAACTGTTTTTT. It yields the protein CASSKRTGGNEKLFF. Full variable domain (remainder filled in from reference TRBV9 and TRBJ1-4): DSGVTQTPKHLITATGQRVTLRCSPRSGDLSVYWYQQSLDQGLQFLIQYYNGEERAKGNILERFSAQQFPDLHSELNLSSLELGDSALYFCASSKRTGGNEKLFFGSGTQLSVL.

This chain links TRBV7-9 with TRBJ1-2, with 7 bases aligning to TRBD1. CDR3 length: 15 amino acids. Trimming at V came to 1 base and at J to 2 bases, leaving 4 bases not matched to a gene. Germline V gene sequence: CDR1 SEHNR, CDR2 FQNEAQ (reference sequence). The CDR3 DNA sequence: TGTGCCAGCAGCTTAGGGACAGGATCCAACTATGGCTACACCTTC. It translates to CASSLGTGSNYGYTF.

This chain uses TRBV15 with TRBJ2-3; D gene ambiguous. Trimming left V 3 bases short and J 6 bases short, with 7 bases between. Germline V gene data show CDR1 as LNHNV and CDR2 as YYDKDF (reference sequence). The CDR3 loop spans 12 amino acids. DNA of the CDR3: TGTGCCACCAGCAGGGTGTCTGATACGCAGTATTTT. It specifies CATSRVSDTQYF. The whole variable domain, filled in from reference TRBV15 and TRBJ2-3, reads DAMVIQNPRYQVTQFGKPVTLSCSQTLNHNVMYWYQQKSSQAPKLLFHYYDKDFNNEADTPDNFQSRRPNTSFCFLDIRSPGLGDTAMYLCATSRVSDTQYFGPGTRLTVL.

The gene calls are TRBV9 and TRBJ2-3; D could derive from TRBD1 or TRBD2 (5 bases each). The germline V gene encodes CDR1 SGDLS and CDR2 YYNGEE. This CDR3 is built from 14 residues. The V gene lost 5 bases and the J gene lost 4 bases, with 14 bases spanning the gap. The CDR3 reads CASSGGHRADTQYF. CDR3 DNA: TGTGCCAGCAGTGGAGGACACAGAGCAGATACGCAGTATTTT.

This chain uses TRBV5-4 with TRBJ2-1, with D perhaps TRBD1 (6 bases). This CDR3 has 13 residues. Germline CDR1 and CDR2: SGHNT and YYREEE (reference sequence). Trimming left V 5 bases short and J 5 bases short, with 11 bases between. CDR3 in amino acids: CASSSTGNNEQFF. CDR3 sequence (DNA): TGTGCCAGCAGTTCAACAGGGAACAATGAGCAGTTCTTC.

As DNA, the CDR3 is TGCGCCAGCAGCTCGTCGGTCAACGGGGAGCTGTTTTTT. Translation: CASSSSVNGELFF. The rearrangement joins TRBV5-1 to TRBJ2-2, with D uncertain. The V end lost 3 bases, the J end lost 7 bases, and 10 bases lay between the germline ends. The CDR3 has 13 amino acids. CDR1 and CDR2 from the germline V gene are SGHRS and YFSETQ.

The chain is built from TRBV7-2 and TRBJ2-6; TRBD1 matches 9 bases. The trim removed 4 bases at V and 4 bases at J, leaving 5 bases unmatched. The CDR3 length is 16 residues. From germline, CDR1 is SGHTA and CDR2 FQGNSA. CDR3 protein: CASSWTGALGANVLTF. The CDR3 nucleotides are TGTGCCAGCAGCTGGACAGGGGCCTTGGGGGCCAACGTCCTGACTTTC.

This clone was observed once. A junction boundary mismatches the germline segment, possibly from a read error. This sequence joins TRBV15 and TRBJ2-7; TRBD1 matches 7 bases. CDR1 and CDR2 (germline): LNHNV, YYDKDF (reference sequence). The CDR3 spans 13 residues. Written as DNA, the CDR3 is TGTGCCACCAGCAGAGATCCACAGGGGCCTCCCTTCTTC. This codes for CATSRDPQGPPFF.

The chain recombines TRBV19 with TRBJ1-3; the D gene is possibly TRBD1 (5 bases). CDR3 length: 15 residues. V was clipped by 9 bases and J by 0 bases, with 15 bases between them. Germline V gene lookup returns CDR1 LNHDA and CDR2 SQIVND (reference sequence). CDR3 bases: TGTGCCAGCACCCCGCAGGGACCCTCTGGAAACACCATATATTTT. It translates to CASTPQGPSGNTIYF.

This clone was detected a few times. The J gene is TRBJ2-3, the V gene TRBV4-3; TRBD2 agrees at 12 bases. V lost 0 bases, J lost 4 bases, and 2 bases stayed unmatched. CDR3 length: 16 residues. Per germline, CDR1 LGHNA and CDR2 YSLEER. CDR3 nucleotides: TGCGCCAGCAGCCAAGATCTAGCGGGAGGGCCAGATACGCAGTATTTT. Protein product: CASSQDLAGGPDTQYF.

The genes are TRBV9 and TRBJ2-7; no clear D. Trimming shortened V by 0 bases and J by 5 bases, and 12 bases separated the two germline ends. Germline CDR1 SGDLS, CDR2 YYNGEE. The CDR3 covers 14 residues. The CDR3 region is CASSVGIRPNEQYF. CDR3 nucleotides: TGTGCCAGCAGCGTAGGTATACGGCCGAACGAGCAGTACTTC.

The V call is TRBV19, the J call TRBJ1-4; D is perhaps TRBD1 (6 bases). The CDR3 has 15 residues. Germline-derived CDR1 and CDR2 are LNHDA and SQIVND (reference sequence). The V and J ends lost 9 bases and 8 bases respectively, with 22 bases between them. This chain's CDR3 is CASKPPGHGLEKLFF. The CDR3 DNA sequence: TGTGCCAGCAAACCCCCGGGACACGGATTGGAAAAACTGTTTTTT.

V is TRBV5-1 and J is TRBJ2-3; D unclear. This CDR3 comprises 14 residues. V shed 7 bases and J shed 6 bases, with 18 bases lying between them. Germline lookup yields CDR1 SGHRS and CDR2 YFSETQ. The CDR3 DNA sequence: TGCGCCAGCGAGGAGCGTCCCAAGTCGGATACGCAGTATTTT. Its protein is CASEERPKSDTQYF. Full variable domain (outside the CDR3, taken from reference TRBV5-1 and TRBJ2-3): KAGVTQTPRYLIKTRGQQVTLSCSPISGHRSVSWYQQTPGQGLQFLFEYFSETQRNKGNFPGRFSGRQFSNSRSEMNVSTLELGDSALYLCASEERPKSDTQYFGPGTRLTVL.

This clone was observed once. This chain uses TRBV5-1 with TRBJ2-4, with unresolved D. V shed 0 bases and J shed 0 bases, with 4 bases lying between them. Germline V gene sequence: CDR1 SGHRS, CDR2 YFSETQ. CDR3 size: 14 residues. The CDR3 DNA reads TGCGCCAGCAGCTTGGGGGGAGCCAAAAACATTCAGTACTTC. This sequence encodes CASSLGGAKNIQYF. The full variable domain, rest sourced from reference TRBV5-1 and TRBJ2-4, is KAGVTQTPRYLIKTRGQQVTLSCSPISGHRSVSWYQQTPGQGLQFLFEYFSETQRNKGNFPGRFSGRQFSNSRSEMNVSTLELGDSALYLCASSLGGAKNIQYFGAGTRLSVL.

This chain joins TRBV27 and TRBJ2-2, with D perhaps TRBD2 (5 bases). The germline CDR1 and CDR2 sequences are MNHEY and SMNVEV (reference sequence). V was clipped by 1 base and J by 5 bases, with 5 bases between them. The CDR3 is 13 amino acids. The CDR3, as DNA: TGTGCCAGCAGTTTATGGGAGACCGGGGAGCTGTTTTTT. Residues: CASSLWETGELFF.

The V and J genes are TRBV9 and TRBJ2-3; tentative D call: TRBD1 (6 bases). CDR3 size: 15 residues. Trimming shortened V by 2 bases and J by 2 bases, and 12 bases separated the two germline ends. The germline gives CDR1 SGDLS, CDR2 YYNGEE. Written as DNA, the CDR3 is TGTGCCAGCAGCGTCAGGGGAGCACCCACAGATACGCAGTATTTT. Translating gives CASSVRGAPTDTQYF.

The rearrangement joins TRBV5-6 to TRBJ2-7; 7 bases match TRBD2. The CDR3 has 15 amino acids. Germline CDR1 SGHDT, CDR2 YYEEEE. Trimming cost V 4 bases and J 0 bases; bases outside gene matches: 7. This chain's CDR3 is CASSISWDYSYEQYF. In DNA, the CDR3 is TGTGCCAGCAGCATTTCCTGGGACTACTCCTACGAGCAGTACTTC.

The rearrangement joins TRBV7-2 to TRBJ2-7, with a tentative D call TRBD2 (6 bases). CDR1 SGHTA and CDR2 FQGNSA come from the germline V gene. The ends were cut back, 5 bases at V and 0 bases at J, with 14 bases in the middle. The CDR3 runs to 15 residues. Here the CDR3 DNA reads TGTGCCAGCAGCGCCCCGGGACTTACCTCCTACGAGCAGTACTTC. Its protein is CASSAPGLTSYEQYF.

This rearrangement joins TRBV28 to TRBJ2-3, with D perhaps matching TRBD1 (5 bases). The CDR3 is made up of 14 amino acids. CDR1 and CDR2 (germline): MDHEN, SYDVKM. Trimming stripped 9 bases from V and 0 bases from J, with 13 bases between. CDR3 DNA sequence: TGTGCCAGTGACGACAGCTCTAGCACAGATACGCAGTATTTT. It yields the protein CASDDSSSTDTQYF.

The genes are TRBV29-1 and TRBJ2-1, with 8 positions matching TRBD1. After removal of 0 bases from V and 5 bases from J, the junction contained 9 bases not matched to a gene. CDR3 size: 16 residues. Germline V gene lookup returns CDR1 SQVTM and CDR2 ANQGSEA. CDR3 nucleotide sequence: TGCAGCGTTGAAGATCAGGGGGCAAGGTCCCACAATGAGCAGTTCTTC. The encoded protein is CSVEDQGARSHNEQFF.

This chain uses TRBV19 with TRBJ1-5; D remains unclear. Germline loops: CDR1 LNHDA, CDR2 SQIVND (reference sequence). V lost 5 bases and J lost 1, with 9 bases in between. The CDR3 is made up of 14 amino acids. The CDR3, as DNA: TGTGCCAGTAGTCGGTCCGAGAGCAATCAGCCCCAGCATTTT. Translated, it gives CASSRSESNQPQHF.

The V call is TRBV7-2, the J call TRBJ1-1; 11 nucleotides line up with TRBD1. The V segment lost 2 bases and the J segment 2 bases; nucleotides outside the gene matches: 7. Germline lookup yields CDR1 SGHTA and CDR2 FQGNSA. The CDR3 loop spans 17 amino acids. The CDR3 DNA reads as TGTGCCAGCAGCTTACCCAGGGACAGGGGGGTAAACACTGAAGCTTTCTTT. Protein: CASSLPRDRGVNTEAFF.

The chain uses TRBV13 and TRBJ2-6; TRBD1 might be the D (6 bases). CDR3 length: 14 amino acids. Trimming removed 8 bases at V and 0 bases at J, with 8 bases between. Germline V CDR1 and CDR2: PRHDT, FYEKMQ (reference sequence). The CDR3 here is CASQGSSGANVLTF. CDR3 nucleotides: TGTGCCAGCCAGGGGAGCTCTGGGGCCAACGTCCTGACTTTC.